Shown below are 7 T cell receptor beta chains from a single sample sequenced in a study of blood T cell repertoires in COVID-19. This table comes from immunoSEQ multiplex PCR, and its TCRdb copy is limited to in-frame clones, with some not included. The repertoire consists of 15,000 to 20,000 clones, with roughly 82% occurring once and the leading ten covering approximately 25%. The sequenced sample was peripheral blood. The receptors here all came from a woman aged 65 to 85 with active COVID-19.

This clone was recorded once. The rearrangement links TRBV7-3 to TRBJ1-1; 9 bases agree with TRBD1. Trimming at V came to 7 bases and at J to 5 bases, leaving 5 bases not matched to a gene. There are 13 residues in the CDR3. Germline V gene data show CDR1 as SGHTA and CDR2 as FQGTGA. For the CDR3, the DNA is TGTGCCAGCAAAGGGACAGGGAGGACTGAAGCTTTCTTT. This translates into CASKGTGRTEAFF.

This clone was seen just once. This chain links TRBV3-1 (or the pseudogene TRBV3-2) with TRBJ2-1, with 10 bases matching TRBD2. The CDR3 loop spans 17 amino acids. Losses at the gene ends were 4 bases for V and 9 bases for J; bases not matched to a gene: 15. CDR1 and CDR2 from the germline V gene are LGHDT and YNNKEL (reference sequence). The CDR3 DNA reads TGTGCCAGCAGCCCAGTTCAGCGGGAGGGCCCTCCCGGTGAGCAGTTCTTC. Amino acid sequence: CASSPVQREGPPGEQFF.

V usage is TRBV6-5 and J usage is TRBJ1-1; D is unclear. Germline V lookup: CDR1 MNHEY, CDR2 SVGAGI. V lost 6 bases and J lost 2, with 13 bases in between. The length of the CDR3 is 14 residues. Written as DNA, the CDR3 is TGTGCCAGCAGCAACTCTTTCATCAACACTGAAGCTTTCTTT. It is translated as CASSNSFINTEAFF.

This chain connects TRBV6-6 to TRBJ2-7, with 13 bases matching TRBD2. The junction had 5 bases not matched to a gene; V was cut back by 6 bases and J by 3 bases. From germline, CDR1 is MNHNY and CDR2 SVGAGI (reference sequence). The CDR3 has 15 amino acids. The CDR3 coding sequence is TGTGCCAGCAGCGCAACTAGCGGGAGGGACTACGAGCAGTACTTC. Its translation: CASSATSGRDYEQYF.

This chain links TRBV11-2 with TRBJ2-3; D perhaps matches TRBD2 (5 bases). The CDR3 has 13 amino acids. The germline V and J ends were trimmed by 1 base and 6 bases, with 8 bases remaining between them. Germline CDR1 and CDR2: SGHAT and FQNNGV. The chain's CDR3 is CASSLGRVDTQYF. CDR3 DNA: TGTGCCAGCAGCTTAGGGCGGGTTGATACGCAGTATTTT.

This sequence joins TRBV2 and TRBJ1-4; TRBD1 aligns across 8 bases. Germline V lookup: CDR1 SNHLY, CDR2 FYNNEI. V lost 6 bases to trimming and J lost 8 bases; unmatched junction nucleotides: 2. The length of the CDR3 is 12 residues. DNA of the CDR3: TGTGCCAGCAGACAGGGGGGGGAAAAACTGTTTTTT. Translating gives CASRQGGEKLFF.

The chain uses TRBV3-1 (or the pseudogene TRBV3-2) and TRBJ2-1, with 8 bases that match TRBD2. The CDR3 runs 15 residues. Germline trimming cut 4 bases from V and 5 bases from J; bases unmatched to any gene: 7. CDR1 is LGHDT, CDR2 YNNKEL, per germline (reference sequence). Here the CDR3 DNA reads TGTGCCAGCAGCCCGACCGGGACTAGTAACAATGAGCAGTTCTTC. This codes for CASSPTGTSNNEQFF.